A selection of T cell receptor beta chains follows, all from one sample in a study of OX40 agonist ivuxolimab in advanced cancers. Here immunoSEQ multiplex PCR was the method, and the copy in TCRdb shows in-frame clones only, minus some. The sample consists of roughly 96,000 clones, more than 80% of them appearing once. The source was CD4+ or CD8+ T cells sorted from blood, collected in a trial of the OX40 agonist ivuxolimab. These receptors were taken from an adult with an advanced solid tumor such as melanoma, head and neck, liver or kidney cancer. Both conserved end residues are part of each CDR3. The order of the fields is D gene, J gene, V gene, clone size, CDR3 protein, CDR3 DNA. A D gene is named only where the DNA matches it firmly. Clone size appears in some rows only: once, few, many, or a class for an expanded clone.

D: NA; J: TRBJ2-5; V: TRBV6-1; size: NA; CDR3: CASLLETQYF; DNA: TGTGCCAGCCTTCTCGAGACCCAGTACTTC
D: TRBD1; J: TRBJ2-2; V: TRBV10-3; size: once; CDR3: CAIRPDRGLGTGELFF; DNA: TGTGCCATCAGGCCCGACAGGGGGCTCGGCACCGGGGAGCTGTTTTTT
D: NA; J: TRBJ1-5; V: TRBV29-1; size: NA; CDR3: CSVQRYQPQHF; DNA: TGCAGCGTTCAACGATATCAGCCCCAGCATTTT
D: NA; J: TRBJ2-7; V: TRBV9; size: once; CDR3: CASSAGYEQYF; DNA: TGTGCCAGCAGCGCGGGCTACGAGCAGTACTTC
D: NA; J: TRBJ2-2; V: TRBV7-3; size: NA; CDR3: CASSWEGTRITGELFF; DNA: TGTGCCAGCAGCTGGGAAGGTACTCGCATCACCGGGGAGCTGTTTTTT
D: NA; J: TRBJ1-1; V: TRBV29-1; size: NA; CDR3: CSVGILTEAFF; DNA: TGCAGCGTTGGGATTCTCACTGAAGCTTTCTTT
D: TRBD2; J: TRBJ2-1; V: TRBV7-9; size: NA; CDR3: CASSFLAGGPDEQFF; DNA: TGTGCCAGCAGCTTCCTAGCGGGAGGGCCCGATGAGCAGTTCTTC
D: NA; J: TRBJ1-1; V: TRBV30; size: NA; CDR3: CALIRDTFNTEAFF; DNA: TGTGCCTTGATCCGGGACACCTTTAACACTGAAGCTTTCTTT
D: TRBD1; J: TRBJ2-1; V: TRBV4-3; size: NA; CDR3: CASSQDRGWINEQFF; DNA: TGCGCCAGCAGCCAAGACAGGGGGTGGATTAATGAGCAGTTCTTC
D: NA; J: TRBJ2-7; V: TRBV7-9; size: NA; CDR3: CASSPRRAGEQYF; DNA: TGTGCCAGCAGCCCTAGGAGGGCGGGCGAGCAGTACTTC
D: TRBD1; J: TRBJ1-1; V: TRBV5-4; size: once; CDR3: CASSPGQGARLRMNTEAFF; DNA: TGTGCCAGCAGTCCCGGACAGGGGGCCCGCCTCAGGATGAACACTGAAGCTTTCTTT
D: TRBD1; J: TRBJ2-7; V: TRBV5-1; size: NA; CDR3: CASSWGRDRSEQYF; DNA: TGCGCCAGCAGCTGGGGGCGGGACAGGAGCGAGCAGTACTTC
D: TRBD2; J: TRBJ2-1; V: TRBV9; size: few; CDR3: CASSVSPPSGGASDEQFF; DNA: TGTGCCAGCAGCGTTTCCCCGCCTAGCGGGGGGGCCTCAGATGAGCAGTTCTTC
D: NA; J: TRBJ2-2; V: TRBV15; size: NA; CDR3: CATSDGHREVTGELFF; DNA: TGTGCCACCAGCGACGGCCACAGGGAGGTCACCGGGGAGCTGTTTTTT
D: NA; J: TRBJ1-4; V: TRBV4-2; size: NA; CDR3: CASSQDPSYSATNEKLFF; DNA: TGTGCCAGCAGCCAAGATCCCTCCTACAGTGCAACTAATGAAAAACTGTTTTTT
D: TRBD1; J: TRBJ2-1; V: TRBV6-5; size: NA; CDR3: CASSGQALNEQFF; DNA: TGTGCCAGCAGTGGACAGGCGCTCAATGAGCAGTTCTTC
D: NA; J: TRBJ1-2; V: TRBV18; size: NA; CDR3: CASSPNVGETYGYTF; DNA: TGTGCCAGCTCACCTAATGTGGGGGAAACCTATGGCTACACCTTC
D: TRBD2; J: TRBJ2-1; V: TRBV7-9; size: NA; CDR3: CASSQTSGRAGYEQFF; DNA: TGTGCCAGCAGCCAAACTAGCGGGAGGGCCGGCTATGAGCAGTTCTTC
D: NA; J: TRBJ2-7; V: TRBV12-2; size: NA; CDR3: CASRRRGRPAYEQYF; DNA: TGTGCAAGTCGCCGAAGGGGCAGGCCTGCCTACGAGCAGTACTTC
D: NA; J: TRBJ2-3; V: TRBV4-1; size: NA; CDR3: CASSQTPTGAGDTQYF; DNA: TGCGCCAGCAGCCAGACTCCAACGGGCGCGGGGGATACGCAGTATTTT
D: NA; J: TRBJ1-1; V: TRBV15; size: NA; CDR3: CATSRDMNTEAFF; DNA: TGTGCCACCAGCAGAGATATGAACACTGAAGCTTTCTTT
D: NA; J: TRBJ1-2; V: TRBV7-9; size: NA; CDR3: CASSLLRASTRFNYGYTF; DNA: TGTGCCAGCAGCTTACTAAGGGCCTCTACCCGTTTTAACTATGGCTACACCTTC
D: NA; J: TRBJ1-4; V: TRBV14; size: NA; CDR3: CASSQRNGGKLFF; DNA: TGTGCCAGCAGCCAGCGGAACGGAGGAAAACTGTTTTTT
D: TRBD1; J: TRBJ1-1; V: TRBV6-6; size: NA; CDR3: CAIRDRGMYTEAFF; DNA: TGTGCCATCCGGGACAGGGGGATGTACACTGAAGCTTTCTTT
D: NA; J: TRBJ2-7; V: TRBV2; size: few; CDR3: CASSYTYEQYF; DNA: TGTGCCAGCAGTTACACCTACGAGCAGTACTTC
D: TRBD1; J: TRBJ2-3; V: TRBV5-1; size: NA; CDR3: CASSLPQGRDRSPNTDTQYF; DNA: TGCGCCAGCAGCTTGCCCCAGGGCCGGGACAGGTCACCTAATACAGATACGCAGTATTTT
D: TRBD2; J: TRBJ2-3; V: TRBV4-1; size: NA; CDR3: CASSQDGSGGADTQYF; DNA: TGCGCCAGCAGCCAAGACGGAAGCGGGGGGGCAGATACGCAGTATTTT
D: TRBD1; J: TRBJ2-7; V: TRBV30; size: NA; CDR3: CAWSVSTGGLYEQYF; DNA: TGTGCCTGGAGTGTCTCGACAGGGGGATTATACGAGCAGTACTTC
D: NA; J: TRBJ1-1; V: TRBV18; size: NA; CDR3: CASSPRNTEAFF; DNA: TGTGCCAGCTCACCACGTAACACTGAAGCTTTCTTT
D: TRBD1; J: TRBJ1-1; V: TRBV9; size: NA; CDR3: CASSGWTGKGTEAFF; DNA: TGTGCCAGCAGCGGATGGACAGGTAAAGGCACTGAAGCTTTCTTT
D: NA; J: TRBJ1-2; V: TRBV4-3; size: NA; CDR3: CASSQVFLIAGTAYNYGYTF; DNA: TGCGCCAGCAGCCAAGTCTTCCTGATCGCCGGGACTGCTTACAACTATGGCTACACCTTC
D: NA; J: TRBJ2-2; V: TRBV4-3; size: few; CDR3: CASSPTRGTGELFF; DNA: TGCGCCAGCAGCCCTACTCGGGGGACCGGGGAGCTGTTTTTT
D: NA; J: TRBJ2-2; V: TRBV7-8; size: once; CDR3: CASSLLAWNTGELFF; DNA: TGTGCCAGCAGCTTATTAGCGTGGAACACCGGGGAGCTGTTTTTT
D: TRBD1; J: TRBJ1-5; V: TRBV19; size: once; CDR3: CASAWTGGVGQPQHF; DNA: TGTGCCAGTGCCTGGACAGGGGGCGTCGGTCAGCCCCAGCATTTT
D: NA; J: TRBJ1-2; V: TRBV11-2; size: many; CDR3: CASSLWPSGYGYTF; DNA: TGTGCCAGCAGCTTATGGCCATCGGGATATGGCTACACCTTC
D: TRBD2; J: TRBJ2-7; V: TRBV2; size: NA; CDR3: CARGGLAAYEQYF; DNA: TGTGCCAGGGGGGGACTAGCGGCCTACGAGCAGTACTTC
D: TRBD2; J: TRBJ2-7; V: TRBV18; size: NA; CDR3: CASSPASGTNEQYF; DNA: TGTGCCAGCTCACCAGCCTCCGGGACTAACGAGCAGTACTTC
D: NA; J: TRBJ2-3; V: TRBV7-3; size: NA; CDR3: CASSPTPSSTDTQYF; DNA: TGTGCCAGCAGCCCGACTCCCTCCTCGACAGATACGCAGTATTTT
D: NA; J: TRBJ2-3; V: TRBV4-3; size: NA; CDR3: CASSQDWGTTDTQYF; DNA: TGCGCCAGCAGCCAAGATTGGGGCACCACAGATACGCAGTATTTT
D: TRBD2; J: TRBJ2-1; V: TRBV7-2; size: NA; CDR3: CASSRWTSGGNDEQFF; DNA: TGTGCCAGCAGCCGGTGGACTAGCGGGGGGAACGATGAGCAGTTCTTC